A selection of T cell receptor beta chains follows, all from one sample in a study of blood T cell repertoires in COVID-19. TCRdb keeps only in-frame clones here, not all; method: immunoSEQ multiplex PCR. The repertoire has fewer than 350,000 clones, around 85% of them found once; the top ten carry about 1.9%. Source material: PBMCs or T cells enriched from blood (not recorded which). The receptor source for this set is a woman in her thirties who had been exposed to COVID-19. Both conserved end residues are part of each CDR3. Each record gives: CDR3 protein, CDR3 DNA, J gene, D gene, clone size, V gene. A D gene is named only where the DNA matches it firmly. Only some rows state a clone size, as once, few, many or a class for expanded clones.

CDR3 protein: CASSVRGTQETQYF
CDR3 DNA: TGTGCCAGCAGCGTAAGGGGGACCCAAGAGACCCAGTACTTC
J gene: TRBJ2-5
D gene: -
clone size: -
V gene: TRBV9

CDR3 protein: CASSIGTGGTEAFF
CDR3 DNA: TGTGCCAGTAGTATAGGTACAGGGGGCACTGAAGCTTTCTTT
J gene: TRBJ1-1
D gene: TRBD1
clone size: -
V gene: TRBV19

CDR3 protein: CATSADVSTGELFF
CDR3 DNA: TGTGCCACCAGTGCTGATGTGAGCACCGGGGAGCTGTTTTTT
J gene: TRBJ2-2
D gene: -
clone size: -
V gene: TRBV24-1

CDR3 protein: CASSFTPYGYTF
CDR3 DNA: TGTGCCAGCAGTTTTACACCCTATGGCTACACCTTC
J gene: TRBJ1-2
D gene: -
clone size: -
V gene: TRBV28

CDR3 protein: CASRTGDGSGNTIYF
CDR3 DNA: TGCGCCAGCAGGACCGGAGATGGGAGCGGAAACACCATATATTTT
J gene: TRBJ1-3
D gene: -
clone size: -
V gene: TRBV4-3

CDR3 protein: CASTWGGDTEAFF
CDR3 DNA: TGCGCCAGCACCTGGGGAGGGGACACTGAAGCTTTCTTT
J gene: TRBJ1-1
D gene: -
clone size: -
V gene: TRBV5-1

CDR3 protein: CASTPGGPRGQETQYF
CDR3 DNA: TGTGCCAGCACCCCAGGGGGGCCCAGGGGCCAAGAGACCCAGTACTTC
J gene: TRBJ2-5
D gene: -
clone size: -
V gene: TRBV7-2

CDR3 protein: CASSGGLQSEYEQYF
CDR3 DNA: TGCGCCAGCAGTGGAGGGCTCCAAAGCGAGTACGAGCAGTACTTC
J gene: TRBJ2-7
D gene: -
clone size: -
V gene: TRBV10-2

CDR3 protein: CASGLLNRDRSSYNSPLHF
CDR3 DNA: TGTGCTAGTGGTTTACTGAACCGGGACAGAAGCTCCTATAATTCACCCCTCCACTTT
J gene: TRBJ1-6
D gene: TRBD1
clone size: -
V gene: TRBV12-5

CDR3 protein: CASSPTLAGVGMSTDTQYF
CDR3 DNA: TGTGCCAGCAGCCCAACACTAGCGGGAGTTGGTATGAGCACAGATACGCAGTATTTT
J gene: TRBJ2-3
D gene: TRBD2
clone size: -
V gene: TRBV11-2

CDR3 protein: CASRLTGTGYNEQFF
CDR3 DNA: TGTGCCAGTAGATTGACCGGGACAGGCTACAATGAGCAGTTCTTC
J gene: TRBJ2-1
D gene: TRBD1
clone size: -
V gene: TRBV19

CDR3 protein: CATSRGLAPTGELFF
CDR3 DNA: TGTGCCACCAGCAGAGGACTAGCGCCAACCGGGGAGCTGTTTTTT
J gene: TRBJ2-2
D gene: TRBD2
clone size: once
V gene: TRBV15

CDR3 protein: CASSSARGELFF
CDR3 DNA: TGTGCCAGCAGTAGCGCGAGGGGGGAGCTGTTTTTT
J gene: TRBJ2-2
D gene: -
clone size: -
V gene: TRBV7-2

CDR3 protein: CASSLAPGGNGNTIYF
CDR3 DNA: TGTGCCAGCAGCTTAGCCCCAGGGGGCAATGGAAACACCATATATTTT
J gene: TRBJ1-3
D gene: TRBD1
clone size: -
V gene: TRBV13

CDR3 protein: CASSISAGWDGYTF
CDR3 DNA: TGTGCCAGTAGTATTTCCGCAGGGTGGGATGGCTACACCTTC
J gene: TRBJ1-2
D gene: -
clone size: -
V gene: TRBV19

CDR3 protein: CATSRDLRGHEQYF
CDR3 DNA: TGTGCCACCAGCAGAGACTTAAGGGGCCACGAGCAGTACTTC
J gene: TRBJ2-7
D gene: -
clone size: -
V gene: TRBV15

CDR3 protein: CASSIQGREKLFF
CDR3 DNA: TGTGCCAGCAGTATACAGGGGAGGGAAAAACTGTTTTTT
J gene: TRBJ1-4
D gene: TRBD1
clone size: -
V gene: TRBV6-6

CDR3 protein: CSVEEQMNTEAFF
CDR3 DNA: TGCAGCGTTGAAGAACAGATGAACACTGAAGCTTTCTTT
J gene: TRBJ1-1
D gene: -
clone size: -
V gene: TRBV29-1

CDR3 protein: CASDSGRTGAHNEQFF
CDR3 DNA: TGTGCCAGTGATAGTGGCCGGACAGGGGCCCACAATGAGCAGTTCTTC
J gene: TRBJ2-1
D gene: TRBD1
clone size: -
V gene: TRBV19

CDR3 protein: CASSFSDYGYTF
CDR3 DNA: TGTGCCAGCAGTTTTTCGGACTATGGCTACACCTTC
J gene: TRBJ1-2
D gene: -
clone size: few
V gene: TRBV12-3/TRBV12-4

CDR3 protein: CASRPHHYGYTF
CDR3 DNA: TGTGCCAGCAGACCACACCACTATGGCTACACCTTC
J gene: TRBJ1-2
D gene: -
clone size: -
V gene: TRBV6-5

CDR3 protein: CASSEGQGVWDEQFF
CDR3 DNA: TGTGCCAGCAGCGAGGGACAGGGGGTTTGGGATGAGCAGTTCTTC
J gene: TRBJ2-1
D gene: TRBD1
clone size: -
V gene: TRBV3-1/TRBV3-2

CDR3 protein: CASSLGLAGEQYF
CDR3 DNA: TGTGCCAGCAGCCTCGGACTAGCAGGCGAGCAGTACTTC
J gene: TRBJ2-7
D gene: TRBD2
clone size: -
V gene: TRBV11-3

CDR3 protein: CASSQGTGERQPQHF
CDR3 DNA: TGTGCCAGCAGCCAAGGGACAGGGGAACGTCAGCCCCAGCATTTT
J gene: TRBJ1-5
D gene: TRBD1
clone size: -
V gene: TRBV3-1/TRBV3-2

CDR3 protein: CASSLAPGGTDTQYF
CDR3 DNA: TGTGCCAGCAGCTTGGCCCCCGGGGGCACAGATACGCAGTATTTT
J gene: TRBJ2-3
D gene: -
clone size: -
V gene: TRBV5-4

CDR3 protein: CAIRKGLAGVDEQFF
CDR3 DNA: TGTGCCATCAGAAAGGGGCTAGCGGGAGTTGATGAGCAGTTCTTC
J gene: TRBJ2-1
D gene: TRBD2
clone size: -
V gene: TRBV10-3

CDR3 protein: CASSDRGGDYGYTF
CDR3 DNA: TGTGCCAGCAGCGACAGGGGAGGGGACTATGGCTACACCTTC
J gene: TRBJ1-2
D gene: TRBD1
clone size: -
V gene: TRBV5-6

CDR3 protein: CASSLSPVGELFF
CDR3 DNA: TGTGCCAGCAGTTTATCCCCGGTCGGGGAGCTGTTTTTT
J gene: TRBJ2-2
D gene: -
clone size: -
V gene: TRBV27

CDR3 protein: CASSSFGYQPQHF
CDR3 DNA: TGTGCCAGCAGCTCGTTCGGTTATCAGCCCCAGCATTTT
J gene: TRBJ1-5
D gene: -
clone size: -
V gene: TRBV7-2

CDR3 protein: CASSGRGGHEQFF
CDR3 DNA: TGTGCCAGCAGCGGTAGGGGGGGCCACGAGCAGTTCTTC
J gene: TRBJ2-1
D gene: -
clone size: once
V gene: TRBV7-2

CDR3 protein: CSASVSSTGELFF
CDR3 DNA: TGCAGTGCTAGTGTTTCTTCCACCGGGGAGCTGTTTTTT
J gene: TRBJ2-2
D gene: -
clone size: -
V gene: TRBV20-1

CDR3 protein: CASSRGQEETQYF
CDR3 DNA: TGTGCCAGCAGCCGTGGACAGGAAGAGACCCAGTACTTC
J gene: TRBJ2-5
D gene: TRBD1
clone size: -
V gene: TRBV28

CDR3 protein: CASSLYGQGIYEQYF
CDR3 DNA: TGTGCCAGCAGTTTATACGGACAGGGAATTTACGAGCAGTACTTC
J gene: TRBJ2-7
D gene: TRBD1
clone size: -
V gene: TRBV27

CDR3 protein: CASSRGPDGTGLQPQHF
CDR3 DNA: TGCGCCAGCAGCCGGGGCCCTGACGGGACAGGGTTGCAGCCCCAGCATTTT
J gene: TRBJ1-5
D gene: TRBD1
clone size: -
V gene: TRBV5-1

CDR3 protein: CASSLSSVAGEDEQYF
CDR3 DNA: TGTGCCAGCAGCCTATCCTCGGTTGCGGGAGAGGACGAGCAGTACTTC
J gene: TRBJ2-7
D gene: TRBD2
clone size: -
V gene: TRBV14

CDR3 protein: CASTGAQSILTEAFF
CDR3 DNA: TGTGCCTCCACAGGGGCGCAGAGTATTTTAACTGAAGCTTTCTTT
J gene: TRBJ1-1
D gene: TRBD1
clone size: -
V gene: TRBV30

CDR3 protein: CASSLDRTDYGYTF
CDR3 DNA: TGTGCCAGCAGTTTGGACAGGACGGACTATGGCTACACCTTC
J gene: TRBJ1-2
D gene: TRBD1
clone size: -
V gene: TRBV6-5

CDR3 protein: CASSIDYRDSLDTEAFF
CDR3 DNA: TGTGCCAGTAGTATAGATTATCGGGACAGCCTCGACACTGAAGCTTTCTTT
J gene: TRBJ1-1
D gene: TRBD1
clone size: -
V gene: TRBV19

CDR3 protein: CASSEPGQMNTEAFF
CDR3 DNA: TGTGCCAGCAGTGAACCGGGACAAATGAACACTGAAGCTTTCTTT
J gene: TRBJ1-1
D gene: -
clone size: -
V gene: TRBV6-1

CDR3 protein: CASSRTFYEQYF
CDR3 DNA: TGTGCCAGCAGCCGAACATTCTACGAGCAGTACTTC
J gene: TRBJ2-7
D gene: -
clone size: -
V gene: TRBV14

CDR3 protein: CASSRNSESYGYTF
CDR3 DNA: TGTGCCAGCAGCAGGAATAGTGAATCCTATGGCTACACCTTC
J gene: TRBJ1-2
D gene: -
clone size: -
V gene: TRBV6-6

CDR3 protein: CSVEDRGTVTYEQYF
CDR3 DNA: TGCAGCGTTGAAGATCGGGGGACAGTAACCTACGAGCAGTACTTC
J gene: TRBJ2-7
D gene: -
clone size: -
V gene: TRBV29-1

CDR3 protein: CASSRDRYEQYF
CDR3 DNA: TGTGCCAGCAGCCGGGACAGGTACGAGCAGTACTTC
J gene: TRBJ2-7
D gene: TRBD1
clone size: -
V gene: TRBV12-3/TRBV12-4

CDR3 protein: CASSVGDRPNYGYTF
CDR3 DNA: TGTGCCAGCAGCGTAGGAGACAGGCCTAACTATGGCTACACCTTC
J gene: TRBJ1-2
D gene: -
clone size: -
V gene: TRBV9

CDR3 protein: CASSERGSKTQYF
CDR3 DNA: TGTGCCAGCAGTGAGCGCGGGAGTAAGACCCAGTACTTC
J gene: TRBJ2-5
D gene: TRBD2
clone size: -
V gene: TRBV2

CDR3 protein: CAWNRGLNTEAFF
CDR3 DNA: TGTGCCTGGAACAGGGGCCTGAACACTGAAGCTTTCTTT
J gene: TRBJ1-1
D gene: TRBD1
clone size: -
V gene: TRBV30

CDR3 protein: CASTRGAGGYNEQFF
CDR3 DNA: TGTGCCAGTACCCGAGGAGCGGGAGGCTACAATGAGCAGTTCTTC
J gene: TRBJ2-1
D gene: TRBD2
clone size: once
V gene: TRBV19